Each of the 25 T cell receptor beta chains below was sequenced from the same sample in a study of preoperative IRX-2 immunotherapy in early breast cancer. Using immunoSEQ multiplex PCR, the repertoire was profiled, and TCRdb retains in-frame clones only, with some absent. The data show approximately 6,200 clones, roughly 79% seen once. Described treatment: preoperative locoregional IRX-2 cytokine immunotherapy. Sequences were derived from tumor tissue, sampled before IRX-2 immunotherapy. The receptor source for this set is a human donor with breast cancer.

The chain joins TRBV6-8 to TRBJ1-4; D is possibly TRBD1 (5 bases). Germline V lookup: CDR1 MNHGY, CDR2 SAAAGT. The CDR3 runs to 15 residues. The germline V and J ends were trimmed by 6 bases and 2 bases, with 13 bases remaining between them. The CDR3 DNA follows: TGTGCCAGCAGCCCTCGGTGGGGGACTAATGAAAAACTGTTTTTT. This translates into CASSPRWGTNEKLFF.

By sample fraction, this clone is large. The chain carries TRBV6-8 and TRBJ2-1; D is unresolved. V shed 5 bases and J shed 0 bases, with 11 bases lying between them. This CDR3 is 15 amino acids long. The germline V gene encodes CDR1 MNHGY and CDR2 SAAAGT. The CDR3 region has the DNA TGTGCCAGCAGTACCTTAGCCTACTCCTACAATGAGCAGTTCTTC. It encodes CASSTLAYSYNEQFF.

This rearrangement joins TRBV18 to TRBJ1-1; D unresolved. Trimming cost V 3 bases and J 0 bases, with 17 bases left between them. Germline V CDR1 and CDR2: KGHSH, LQKENI. This CDR3 spans 17 amino acids. The CDR3 is CASSPSLTTAMNTEAFF. As DNA, the CDR3 is TGTGCCAGCTCACCCAGCCTTACTACAGCTATGAACACTGAAGCTTTCTTT.

This clone came up a few times. The chain combines TRBV11-3 with TRBJ2-2; D may be TRBD2 (5 bases). V was cut by 1 base and J by 0 bases, with 12 bases left in between. This CDR3 is 17 amino acids long. Per germline, CDR1 SGHNT and CDR2 YENEEA. CDR3 in DNA: TGTGCCAGCAGCTTAGGAGCGGCCTTAGCGAACACCGGGGAGCTGTTTTTT. It codes for CASSLGAALANTGELFF.

As regards this clone: Its ends do not fully match the called genes, so a read error is possible. X shows a residue whose base was not read or is ambiguous. CDR3 DNA: TGTGCCATCAGTGAGTCCACAGATAYGCAGTATTTT. Protein: CAISESTDXQYF. The V and J genes are TRBV10-3 and TRBJ2-3; D uncertain. Germline V gene lookup returns CDR1 ENHRY and CDR2 SYGVKD. This CDR3 is built from 12 residues.

The chain employs TRBV19 and TRBJ1-2; D remains ambiguous. Germline V gene sequence: CDR1 LNHDA, CDR2 SQIVND (reference sequence). The CDR3 length is 12 residues. Trimming left V 6 bases short and J 7 bases short, with 12 bases between. CDR3 sequence (DNA): TGTGCCAGTAGAAGTCCGAATGGTGGCTACACCTTC. Translating it yields CASRSPNGGYTF. Full variable domain (missing parts from reference TRBV19 and TRBJ1-2): DGGITQSPKYLFRKEGQNVTLSCEQNLNHDAMYWYRQDPGQGLRLIYYSQIVNDFQKGDIAEGYSVSREKKESFPLTVTSAQKNPTAFYLCASRSPNGGYTFGSGTRLTVV.

This clone rates as medium-sized. V is TRBV19 and J is TRBJ2-7; no definite D call. Per germline, CDR1 LNHDA and CDR2 SQIVND (reference sequence). The CDR3 has 15 amino acids. The V end lost 4 bases, the J end lost 0 bases, and 13 bases lay between the germline ends. This CDR3 is CASSTQEKSSYEQYF. The DNA of the CDR3 is TGTGCCAGTAGTACGCAGGAGAAAAGCTCCTACGAGCAGTACTTC.

This chain connects TRBV9 to TRBJ2-6; D remains ambiguous. Germline CDR1 is SGDLS and CDR2 is YYNGEE. V lost 5 bases and J 11 bases, leaving 14 bases between the germline ends. The CDR3 spans 13 residues. The CDR3 is CASSLASFDVLTF. CDR3 sequence (DNA): TGTGCCAGCAGTTTAGCCTCTTTCGACGTCCTGACTTTC.

CDR3 protein: CASSKDRRLGANVLTF. The CDR3 DNA follows: TGTGCCAGTAGTAAAGACAGGCGTCTGGGGGCCAACGTCCTGACTTTC. J is TRBJ2-6 and V is TRBV19; D is possibly TRBD1 (6 bases). The length of the CDR3 is 16 residues. CDR1 and CDR2 from the germline V gene are LNHDA and SQIVND (reference sequence). The germline V and J ends were trimmed by 4 bases and 4 bases, with 14 bases remaining between them.

The chain employs TRBV7-2 and TRBJ1-1; unclear D gene. This CDR3 is built from 13 residues. V lost 2 bases to trimming and J lost 1 base, with 5 bases between them. Germline V CDR1 and CDR2: SGHTA, FQGNSA. CDR3 loop: CASSLYGNTEAFF. CDR3 bases: TGTGCCAGCAGCTTATACGGGAACACTGAAGCTTTCTTT. Using reference TRBV7-2 and TRBJ1-1 for the parts outside the CDR3, the full variable domain is GAGVSQSPSNKVTEKGKDVELRCDPISGHTALYWYRQSLGQGLEFLIYFQGNSAPDKSGLPSDRFSAERTGGSVSTLTIQRTQQEDSAVYLCASSLYGNTEAFFGQGTRLTVV.

This sequence joins TRBV30 and TRBJ2-7; tentatively, D is TRBD2 (5 bases). Looked up from germline, CDR1 is GTSNPN and CDR2 is SVGIG (reference sequence). This CDR3 is 16 amino acids long. Trimming cost V 0 bases and J 2 bases, with 17 bases left between them. CDR3 DNA: TGTGCCTGGAGTGTACCGGGGAGAAAGAGCCCCTACGAGCAGTACTTC. Protein: CAWSVPGRKSPYEQYF.

The chain uses TRBV4-1 and TRBJ2-1; D is perhaps TRBD2 (5 bases). CDR3 length: 17 residues. Germline V gives CDR1 MGHRA, CDR2 YSYEKL. The V and J ends lost 0 bases and 1 base respectively, with 13 bases between them. CDR3 amino acids: CASSQDWWGESYNEQFF. The CDR3 nucleotides are TGCGCCAGCAGCCAAGATTGGTGGGGAGAATCCTACAATGAGCAGTTCTTC.

The chain combines TRBV6-8 with TRBJ1-1; 9 bases line up with TRBD1. Germline V gene data show CDR1 as MNHGY and CDR2 as SAAAGT. This CDR3 has 14 residues. The V gene end was trimmed by 0 bases and the J gene end by 5 bases; junction bases not matched to a gene: 1. The CDR3 is CASSYSTGGTEAFF. The CDR3 bases are TGTGCCAGCAGTTACTCGACAGGGGGAACTGAAGCTTTCTTT.

This clone was detected once. In DNA form, the CDR3 reads TGTGCCAGCTCACCACCGTCGGGGTCTCAGACCCAGTACTTC. Translated, it gives CASSPPSGSQTQYF. The V call is TRBV18, the J call TRBJ2-5; a weak D match, TRBD2 (5 bases). The CDR3 has 14 amino acids. Germline CDR1 and CDR2: KGHSH and LQKENI. V lost 0 bases and J lost 6, with 11 bases in between.

The rearrangement joins TRBV30 to TRBJ2-3, with D possibly being TRBD1 (6 bases). This CDR3 has 15 amino acids. V shed 2 bases and J shed 3 bases, with 15 bases lying between them. Germline CDR1 is GTSNPN and CDR2 is SVGIG (reference sequence). CDR3 sequence (DNA): TGTGCCTGGAGTACCCGAACAGGGAGAACAGATACGCAGTATTTT. It codes for CAWSTRTGRTDTQYF.

The chain employs TRBV6-4 and TRBJ2-7; tentatively, D is TRBD1 (5 bases). V gave up 3 bases and J gave up 0 bases, with 9 bases separating them. The CDR3 runs to 14 residues. Germline V gene sequence: CDR1 MRHNA, CDR2 SNTAGT. This CDR3 reads CASSEGAGSYEQYF. In nucleotides, the CDR3 is TGTGCCAGCAGTGAAGGGGCAGGCTCCTACGAGCAGTACTTC.

The chain has TRBV19 and TRBJ1-5; TRBD1 matches at 9 bases. The CDR3 loop spans 16 amino acids. V trimming: 8 bases; J trimming: 0 bases; junction bases outside the gene matches: 8. The germline V gene has CDR1 LNHDA and CDR2 SQIVND (reference sequence). The CDR3 loop is CASGQQGAGSNQPQHF. CDR3 in DNA: TGTGCCAGTGGACAACAGGGGGCGGGTAGCAATCAGCCCCAGCATTTT.

The CDR3 spells CASSYGGDSNQPQHF. The CDR3 DNA follows: TGTGCCAGCAGTTACGGGGGGGATAGCAATCAGCCCCAGCATTTT. This sequence joins TRBV6-8 and TRBJ1-5; D might be TRBD1 (5 bases). Germline V gene data show CDR1 as MNHGY and CDR2 as SAAAGT. V lost 2 bases and J 0 bases, leaving 8 bases between the germline ends. CDR3 length equals 15 residues.

The chain joins TRBV6-7 to TRBJ2-7; maybe TRBD1 (5 bases). TRBV6-7 is an ORF, with its function uncertain. This CDR3 is 14 amino acids long. V dropped 10 bases and J dropped 1 base, with 17 bases sitting between them. The CDR3 spells CATKLLQGSYEQYF. Here the CDR3 DNA reads TGTGCCACGAAACTCTTGCAGGGATCCTACGAGCAGTACTTC.

This clone was recorded once. J is TRBJ2-1 and V is TRBV7-5; TRBD2 is the table's D call and was not checked against the DNA. TRBV7-5 is a pseudogene segment. The length of the CDR3 is 14 residues. Here the CDR3 reads CASSFGGFYNEQFF. Here the CDR3 DNA reads TGTGCCAGCAGCTTTGGGGGGTTCTACAATGAGCAGTTCTTC.

The chain links TRBV14 to TRBJ2-3; possible D gene TRBD2, 6 bases. Trimming shortened V by 4 bases and J by 2 bases, and 10 bases separated the two germline ends. This CDR3 has 14 amino acids. From germline, CDR1 is SGHDN and CDR2 FVKESK. Here the CDR3 DNA reads TGTGCCAGCAGCCCGGGACTCTCCACAGATACGCAGTATTTT. Protein product: CASSPGLSTDTQYF.

The table lists this clone with a count of one. V is TRBV23-1 and J is TRBJ2-5; 7 bases are a match to TRBD2. TRBV23-1 is reported as an ORF; its role is uncertain. V gave up 6 bases and J gave up 1 base; unmatched junction bases: 5. This CDR3 has 14 residues. The CDR3: CASSQTSFQETQYF. CDR3 coding DNA: TGCGCCAGCAGCCAGACTAGCTTCCAAGAGACCCAGTACTTC.

CDR3 coding DNA: TGTGCCAGCAGCCTTAGCGGGGGGGTCTACAATGAGCAGTTCTTC. The encoded protein is CASSLSGGVYNEQFF. The chain combines TRBV7-6 with TRBJ2-1, with TRBD2 matching over 11 bases. Germline V gives CDR1 SGHVS, CDR2 FNYEAQ. V lost 5 bases and J lost 3; bases outside the gene matches: 3. The length of the CDR3 is 15 residues.

This chain links TRBV6-8 with TRBJ1-2; 8 bases align to TRBD1. The CDR3 contains 15 residues. The V gene end was trimmed by 9 bases and the J gene end by 2 bases; junction bases not matched to a gene: 11. Germline CDR1 reads MNHGY; CDR2 reads SAAAGT. The CDR3 DNA sequence: TGTGCCAGTACACGCCCGGGACAGGCGAACTATGGCTACACCTTC. Its protein product is CASTRPGQANYGYTF.

The V gene is TRBV7-1, the J gene TRBJ2-7, with TRBD2 as a possible D gene (6 bases). TRBV7-1 is an ORF, with its function uncertain. Trimming took off 4 bases at V and 3 bases at J, with 13 bases between the two ends. The CDR3 is 14 residues long. CDR3 region: CASSLSGEDYEQYF. The CDR3 region has the DNA TGTGCCAGCAGCTTATCCGGGGAGGACTACGAGCAGTACTTC.